This is a list of T cell receptor beta chains from one sample in a study of blood T cells in healthy people across ages. TCRdb recomputed calls from the 5' RACE reads with MiXCR, one row per CDR3 protein. Of some 850,000 distinct CDR3 sequences in the sample, about 26% were seen once. This sample also belongs to another study, concerning T cells of mothers and their children.

The material sequenced was blood. The receptors derive from a boy aged 5-17 years in good health. CDR3s include the opening cysteine and the closing phenylalanine or tryptophan. Fields, in order: J gene, D gene, clone size, V gene, CDR3 protein, CDR3 DNA. D genes are given only for firm matches. A clone size is listed for some rows: how often the clone was seen (once, few, many), or a class if it is expanded.

TRBJ1-2 . . TRBV20-1 CSASQGQPGYTF TGCAGTGCTTCTCAGGGACAACCTGGCTACACCTTC
TRBJ1-2 . few TRBV2 CASGLQENYGYTF TGTGCCAGCGGATTACAGGAAAACTATGGCTACACCTTC
TRBJ2-7 . . TRBV28 CASNTPAVDEQYF TGTGCCAGCAACACCCCTGCTGTCGACGAGCAGTACTTC
TRBJ2-5 . . TRBV5-5 CASSSWGGGQGETQYF TGTGCCAGCAGCTCGTGGGGGGGCGGGCAAGGGGAGACCCAGTACTTC
TRBJ1-2 . once TRBV11-2 CASSPTGNHYGYTF TGTGCCAGCAGTCCTACAGGCAACCACTATGGCTACACCTTC
TRBJ2-3 . . TRBV7-2 CASSLVGVAAWSTDTQYF TGTGCCAGCAGCTTAGTTGGGGTAGCGGCCTGGAGCACAGATACGCAGTATTTT
TRBJ2-5 TRBD2 . TRBV2 CASTLGGLAGVVQETQYF TGTGCCAGCACCCTAGGCGGGTTAGCGGGGGTTGTTCAAGAGACCCAGTACTTC
TRBJ2-7 TRBD1 . TRBV5-1 CASPQGVHEQYF TGCGCCAGCCCACAGGGGGTCCACGAGCAGTACTTC
TRBJ1-2 . . TRBV29-1 CSFNHNYGYTF TGCAGCTTTAATCACAACTATGGCTACACCTTC
TRBJ2-3 TRBD2 . TRBV2 CASRNSGGYTDTQYF TGTGCCAGCAGGAATAGCGGGGGCTATACAGATACGCAGTATTTT
TRBJ2-5 . . TRBV7-2 CASSSSCGGPQETQYF TGTGCCAGCAGCTCCTCTTGTGGGGGGCCCCAAGAGACCCAGTACTTC
TRBJ2-5 . . TRBV12-3/TRBV12-4 CASSLISRAQYF TGTGCCAGCAGTTTAATCTCCCGGGCCCAGTACTTC
TRBJ1-1 . once TRBV29-1 CSVPGGGDTEAFF TGCAGCGTGCCCGGGGGGGGTGACACTGAAGCTTTCTTT
TRBJ2-5 . . TRBV12-3/TRBV12-4 CASSPHSIQETQYF TGTGCCAGCAGTCCACACAGCATACAAGAGACCCAGTACTTC
TRBJ2-3 TRBD1 few TRBV25-1 CASSTRDRGTDTQYF TGTGCCAGCAGTACCCGGGACAGGGGCACAGATACGCAGTATTTT
TRBJ2-5 . . TRBV20-1 CSAGSGRSSYVQYF TGCAGTGCCGGTAGCGGCAGGAGCTCCTACGTGCAGTACTTC
TRBJ2-2 TRBD1 . TRBV6-5 CASSYAGTGRGTGELFF TGTGCCAGCAGTTATGCCGGGACAGGGAGAGGTACCGGGGAGCTGTTTTTT
TRBJ2-1 TRBD2 . TRBV4-2 CASSGGLAGDEQFF TGTGCCAGCAGCGGCGGACTAGCGGGAGATGAGCAGTTCTTC
TRBJ2-1 . . TRBV7-9 CASSLSVTESSYNEQFF TGTGCCAGCAGCTTATCGGTGACGGAAAGCTCCTACAATGAGCAGTTCTTC
TRBJ2-7 . few TRBV6-5 CASRRGESYEQYF TGTGCCAGCAGGAGAGGGGAGTCCTACGAGCAGTACTTC
TRBJ2-3 . few TRBV6-5 CASSPPSGILSPDTQYF TGTGCCAGCAGTCCCCCCTCCGGGATCCTCAGCCCAGATACGCAGTATTTT
TRBJ2-5 . many TRBV10-3 CATGAGETQYF TGTGCCACCGGGGCGGGAGAGACCCAGTACTTC
TRBJ2-2 . few TRBV13 CASSLEQANTGELFF TGTGCCAGCAGCTTAGAACAAGCGAACACCGGGGAGCTGTTTTTT
TRBJ1-4 . few TRBV15 CATSGRRREKLFF TGTGCCACCAGCGGACGGCGGCGGGAAAAACTGTTTTTT
TRBJ2-7 . . TRBV12-3/TRBV12-4 CASRSTGTPYEQYF TGTGCCAGCAGATCCACAGGGACCCCCTACGAGCAGTACTTC
TRBJ1-4 . . TRBV7-9 CAGTPWEEDEKLFF TGTGCCGGCACCCCATGGGAAGAGGATGAAAAACTGTTTTTT
TRBJ1-1 . . TRBV27 CASSFGRDSEAFF TGTGCCAGCAGTTTCGGTAGGGACTCTGAAGCTTTCTTT
TRBJ2-7 . . TRBV5-1 CASSLGPRGLAYEQYF TGCGCCAGCAGCTTGGGTCCTCGGGGACTCGCCTACGAGCAGTACTTC
TRBJ2-1 TRBD2 . TRBV27 CASSSGTSGGYNEQFF TGTGCCAGCAGTTCCGGGACTAGCGGGGGGTACAATGAGCAGTTCTTC
TRBJ2-2 . . TRBV5-1 CASSLGPELFF TGCGCCAGCAGCTTAGGGCCCGAGCTGTTTTTT
TRBJ2-2 TRBD1 . TRBV2 CASSGTGGITGELFF TGTGCCAGCAGCGGGACAGGGGGAATCACCGGGGAGCTGTTTTTT
TRBJ2-7 TRBD1 . TRBV6-5 CASSRTGLYEQYF TGTGCCAGCAGCCGGACAGGGCTGTACGAGCAGTACTTC
TRBJ2-3 . few TRBV13 CASSSKITDTQYF TGTGCCAGCAGCTCTAAAATTACAGATACGCAGTATTTT
TRBJ2-1 . . TRBV6-2/TRBV6-3 CASSPRDQISSYNEQFF TGTGCCAGCAGTCCTCGGGACCAAATCAGCTCCTACAATGAGCAGTTCTTC
TRBJ2-7 . few TRBV20-1 CSARFPETYEQYF TGCAGTGCTAGGTTCCCCGAGACCTACGAGCAGTACTTC
TRBJ2-7 TRBD2 once TRBV6-1 CASSPQPGGSPEQYF TGTGCCAGCAGTCCCCAGCCGGGAGGGAGTCCCGAGCAGTACTTC
TRBJ2-5 TRBD1 . TRBV12-3/TRBV12-4 CASSPGTGAFGETQYF TGTGCCAGCAGTCCCGGGACAGGCGCGTTCGGAGAGACCCAGTACTTC
TRBJ2-5 TRBD1 few TRBV2 CASKPTGGGKTQYF TGTGCCAGCAAACCGACAGGGGGCGGGAAGACCCAGTACTTC
TRBJ2-5 . few TRBV5-1 CASTTGQHQETQYF TGCGCCAGCACCACGGGACAACATCAAGAGACCCAGTACTTC
TRBJ2-3 . . TRBV6-4 CASSESVGGPADTQYF TGTGCCAGCAGTGAAAGTGTAGGGGGGCCGGCAGATACGCAGTATTTT
TRBJ1-2 . few TRBV29-1 CSVDRDTDYGYTF TGCAGCGTCGATCGGGACACAGACTACGGCTACACCTTC
TRBJ1-2 TRBD1 . TRBV28 CASRDGGTDYGYTF TGTGCCAGCAGGGACGGAGGGACAGATTATGGCTACACCTTC
TRBJ2-1 . . TRBV20-1 CSAPLSNEQFF TGCAGTGCTCCCCTTTCCAATGAGCAGTTCTTC
TRBJ2-5 . . TRBV7-9 CASGSNGGVETQYF TGTGCCAGCGGTTCAAACGGGGGAGTAGAGACCCAGTACTTC
TRBJ2-7 . . TRBV7-2 CASSKGSSYEQYF TGTGCCAGCAGCAAGGGATCCTCCTACGAGCAGTACTTC
TRBJ1-2 . . TRBV18 CASYSIRVEGYTF TGTGCCAGCTATTCGATTCGAGTCGAGGGCTACACCTTC
TRBJ1-2 TRBD1 . TRBV28 CASRGWTGGPMGNYGYTF TGTGCCAGCAGGGGCTGGACAGGGGGGCCGATGGGGAACTATGGCTACACCTTC
TRBJ2-5 . . TRBV5-1 CASSLAPGDETQYF TGCGCCAGCAGTCTTGCCCCCGGGGACGAGACCCAGTACTTC